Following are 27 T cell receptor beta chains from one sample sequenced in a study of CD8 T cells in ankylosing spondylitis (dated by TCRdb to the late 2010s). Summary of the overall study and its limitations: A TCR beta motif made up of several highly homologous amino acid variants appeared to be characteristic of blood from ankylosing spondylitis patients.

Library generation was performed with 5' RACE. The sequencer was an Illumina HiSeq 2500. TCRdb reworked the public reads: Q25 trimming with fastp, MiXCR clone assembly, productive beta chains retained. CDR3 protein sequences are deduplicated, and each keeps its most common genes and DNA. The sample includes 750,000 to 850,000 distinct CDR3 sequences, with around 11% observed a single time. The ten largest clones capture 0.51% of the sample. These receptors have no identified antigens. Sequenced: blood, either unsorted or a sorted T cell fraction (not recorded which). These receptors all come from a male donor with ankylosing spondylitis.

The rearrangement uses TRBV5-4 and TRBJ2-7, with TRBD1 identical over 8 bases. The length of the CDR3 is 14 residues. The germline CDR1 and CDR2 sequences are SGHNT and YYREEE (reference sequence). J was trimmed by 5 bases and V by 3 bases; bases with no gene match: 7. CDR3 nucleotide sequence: TGTGCCAGCAGCTCCCGGACAGGGACGGACGAGCAGTACTTC. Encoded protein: CASSSRTGTDEQYF.

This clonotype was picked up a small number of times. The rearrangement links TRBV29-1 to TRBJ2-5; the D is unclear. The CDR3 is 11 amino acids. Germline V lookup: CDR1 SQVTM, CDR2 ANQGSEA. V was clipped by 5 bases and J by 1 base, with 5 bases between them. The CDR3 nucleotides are TGCAGCGTTTGGGTCCAAGAGACCCAGTACTTC. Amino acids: CSVWVQETQYF.

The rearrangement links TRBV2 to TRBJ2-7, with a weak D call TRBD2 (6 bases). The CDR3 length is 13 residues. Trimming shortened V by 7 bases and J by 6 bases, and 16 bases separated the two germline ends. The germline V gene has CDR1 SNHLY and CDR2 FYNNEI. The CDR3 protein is CASKGVRGGEQYF. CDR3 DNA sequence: TGTGCCAGCAAGGGTGTGCGGGGAGGCGAGCAGTACTTC.

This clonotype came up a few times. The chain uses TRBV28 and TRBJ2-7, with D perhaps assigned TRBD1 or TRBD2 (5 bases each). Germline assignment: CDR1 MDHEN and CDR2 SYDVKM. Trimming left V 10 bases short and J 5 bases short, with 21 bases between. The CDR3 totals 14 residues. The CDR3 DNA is TGTGCCATCGCAACCGGGACCTCGCTGGACGAGCAGTACTTC. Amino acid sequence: CAIATGTSLDEQYF.

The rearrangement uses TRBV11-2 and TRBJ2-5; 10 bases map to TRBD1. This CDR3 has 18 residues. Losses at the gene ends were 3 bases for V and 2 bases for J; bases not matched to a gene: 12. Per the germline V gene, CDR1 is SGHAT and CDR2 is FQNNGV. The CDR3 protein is CASSFRTGGPQNQETQYF. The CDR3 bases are TGTGCCAGCAGCTTTAGGACAGGGGGGCCGCAGAATCAAGAGACCCAGTACTTC.

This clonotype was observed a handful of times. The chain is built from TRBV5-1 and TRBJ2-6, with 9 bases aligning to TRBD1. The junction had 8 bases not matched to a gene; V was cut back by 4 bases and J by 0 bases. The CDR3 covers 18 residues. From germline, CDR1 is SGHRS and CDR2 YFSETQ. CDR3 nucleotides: TGCGCCAGCAGCATACAGGGGGCTACCAGCTCTGGGGCCAACGTCCTGACTTTC. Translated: CASSIQGATSSGANVLTF.

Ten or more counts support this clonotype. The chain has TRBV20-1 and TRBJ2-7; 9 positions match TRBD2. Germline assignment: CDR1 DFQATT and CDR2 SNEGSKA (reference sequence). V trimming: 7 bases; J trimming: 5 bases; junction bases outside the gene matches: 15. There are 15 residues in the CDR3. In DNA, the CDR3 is TGCAGTGGAGGGGCTAGCGGGATTGTGGGTGACGAGCAGTACTTC. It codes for CSGGASGIVGDEQYF.

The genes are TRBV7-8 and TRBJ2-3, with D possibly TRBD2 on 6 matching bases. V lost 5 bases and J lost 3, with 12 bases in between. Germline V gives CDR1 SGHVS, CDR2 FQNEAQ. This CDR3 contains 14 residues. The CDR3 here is CASSKARGTDTQYF. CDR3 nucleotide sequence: TGTGCCAGCAGCAAAGCCCGGGGGACAGATACGCAGTATTTT.

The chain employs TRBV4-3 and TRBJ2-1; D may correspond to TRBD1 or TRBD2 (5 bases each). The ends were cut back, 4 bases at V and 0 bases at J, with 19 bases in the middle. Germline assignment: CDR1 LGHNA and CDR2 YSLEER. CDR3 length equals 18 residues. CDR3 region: CASSRGRGGHSSYNEQFF. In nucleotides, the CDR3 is TGCGCCAGCAGCCGGGGACGGGGCGGGCATAGCTCCTACAATGAGCAGTTCTTC.

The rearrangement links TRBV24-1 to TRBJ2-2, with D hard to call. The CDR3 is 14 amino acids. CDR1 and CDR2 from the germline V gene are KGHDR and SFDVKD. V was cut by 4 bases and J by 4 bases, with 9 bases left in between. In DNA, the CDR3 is TGTGCCACCAGTGAGTTGGAACCCACCGGGGAGCTGTTTTTT. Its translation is CATSELEPTGELFF.

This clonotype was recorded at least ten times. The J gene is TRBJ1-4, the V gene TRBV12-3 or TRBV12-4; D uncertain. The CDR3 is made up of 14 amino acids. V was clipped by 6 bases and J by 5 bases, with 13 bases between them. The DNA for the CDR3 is TGTGCCAGCAGACATAGACGGGAAAATGAAAAACTGTTTTTT. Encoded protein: CASRHRRENEKLFF.

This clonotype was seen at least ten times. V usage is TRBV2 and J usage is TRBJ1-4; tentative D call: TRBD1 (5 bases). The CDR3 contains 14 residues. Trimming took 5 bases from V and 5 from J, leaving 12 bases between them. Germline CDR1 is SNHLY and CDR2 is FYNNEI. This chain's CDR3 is CASSRLEGNEKLFF. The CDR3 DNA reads TGTGCCAGCAGTCGACTGGAGGGGAATGAAAAACTGTTTTTT. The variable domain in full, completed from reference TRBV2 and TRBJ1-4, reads EPEVTQTPSHQVTQMGQEVILRCVPISNHLYFYWYRQILGQKVEFLVSFYNNEISEKSEIFDDQFSVERPDGSNFTLKIRSTKLEDSAMYFCASSRLEGNEKLFFGSGTQLSVL.

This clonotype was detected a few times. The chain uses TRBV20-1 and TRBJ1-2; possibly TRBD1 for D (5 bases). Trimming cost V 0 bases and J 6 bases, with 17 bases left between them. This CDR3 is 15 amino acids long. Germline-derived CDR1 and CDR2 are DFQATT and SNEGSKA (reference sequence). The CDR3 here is CSARDAAGKGNGYTF. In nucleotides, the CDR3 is TGCAGTGCTAGAGATGCGGCAGGGAAGGGGAATGGCTACACCTTC.

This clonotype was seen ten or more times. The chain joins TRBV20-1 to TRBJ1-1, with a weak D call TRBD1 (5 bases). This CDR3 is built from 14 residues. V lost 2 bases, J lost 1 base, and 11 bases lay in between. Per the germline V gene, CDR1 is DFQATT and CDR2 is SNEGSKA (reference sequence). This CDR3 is CSARRGGANTEAFF. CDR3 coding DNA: TGCAGTGCTAGAAGGGGCGGCGCGAACACTGAAGCTTTCTTT.

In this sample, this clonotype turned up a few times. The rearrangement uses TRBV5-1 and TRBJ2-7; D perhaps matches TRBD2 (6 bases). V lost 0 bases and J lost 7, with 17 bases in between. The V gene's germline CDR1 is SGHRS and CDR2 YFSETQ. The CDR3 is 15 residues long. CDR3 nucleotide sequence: TGCGCCAGCAGCTTGGGCGGGATACCGACCAAGGAGCAGTACTTC. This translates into CASSLGGIPTKEQYF. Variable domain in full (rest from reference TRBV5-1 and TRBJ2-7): KAGVTQTPRYLIKTRGQQVTLSCSPISGHRSVSWYQQTPGQGLQFLFEYFSETQRNKGNFPGRFSGRQFSNSRSEMNVSTLELGDSALYLCASSLGGIPTKEQYFGPGTRLTVT.

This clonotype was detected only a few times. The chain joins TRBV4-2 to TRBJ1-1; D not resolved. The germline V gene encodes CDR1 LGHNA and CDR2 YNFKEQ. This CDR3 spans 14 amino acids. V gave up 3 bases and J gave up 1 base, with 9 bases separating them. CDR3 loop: CASSQDLENTEAFF. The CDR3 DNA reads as TGTGCCAGCAGCCAGGACCTGGAGAACACTGAAGCTTTCTTT.

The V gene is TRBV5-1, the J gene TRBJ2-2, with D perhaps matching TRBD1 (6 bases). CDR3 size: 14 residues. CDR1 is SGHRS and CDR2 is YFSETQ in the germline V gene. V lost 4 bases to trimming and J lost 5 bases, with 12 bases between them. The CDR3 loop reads CASSPQQGTGELFF. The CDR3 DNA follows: TGCGCCAGCAGCCCTCAACAGGGAACCGGGGAGCTGTTTTTT.

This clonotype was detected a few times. CDR3 sequence: CASSRAGQGWETQYF. The CDR3 DNA follows: TGTGCCAGCAGCCGCGCAGGACAGGGGTGGGAGACCCAGTACTTC. The rearrangement links TRBV3-1 to TRBJ2-5; 9 bases map to TRBD1. V dropped 4 bases and J dropped 5; count of bases not matched to a gene: 8. This CDR3 spans 15 amino acids. Germline CDR1 reads LGHDT; CDR2 reads YNNKEL (reference sequence).

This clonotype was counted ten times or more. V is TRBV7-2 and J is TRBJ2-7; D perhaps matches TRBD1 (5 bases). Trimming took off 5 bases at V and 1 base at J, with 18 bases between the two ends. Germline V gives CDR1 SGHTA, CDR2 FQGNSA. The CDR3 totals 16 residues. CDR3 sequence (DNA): TGTGCCAGCAGCCAAACCCAGGGTATCCCTTCCTACGAGCAGTACTTC. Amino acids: CASSQTQGIPSYEQYF.

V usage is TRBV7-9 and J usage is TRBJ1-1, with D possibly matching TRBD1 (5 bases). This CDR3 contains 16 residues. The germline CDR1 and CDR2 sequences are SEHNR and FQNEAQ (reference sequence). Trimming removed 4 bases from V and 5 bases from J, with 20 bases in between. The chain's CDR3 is CASSSLGEGRWTEAFF. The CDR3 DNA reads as TGTGCCAGCAGCTCCCTGGGAGAGGGACGGTGGACTGAAGCTTTCTTT.

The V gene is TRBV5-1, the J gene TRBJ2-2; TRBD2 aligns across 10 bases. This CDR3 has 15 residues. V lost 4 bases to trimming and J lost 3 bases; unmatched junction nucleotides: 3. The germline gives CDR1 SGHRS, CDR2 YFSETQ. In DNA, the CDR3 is TGCGCCAGCAGCCCCCTAGCGGGAGACACCGGGGAGCTGTTTTTT. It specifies CASSPLAGDTGELFF.

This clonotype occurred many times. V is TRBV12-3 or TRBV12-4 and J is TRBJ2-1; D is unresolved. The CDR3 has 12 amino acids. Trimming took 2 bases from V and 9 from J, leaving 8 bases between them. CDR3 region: CASSLPRAEQFF. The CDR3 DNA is TGTGCCAGCAGTTTACCTAGGGCTGAGCAGTTCTTC.

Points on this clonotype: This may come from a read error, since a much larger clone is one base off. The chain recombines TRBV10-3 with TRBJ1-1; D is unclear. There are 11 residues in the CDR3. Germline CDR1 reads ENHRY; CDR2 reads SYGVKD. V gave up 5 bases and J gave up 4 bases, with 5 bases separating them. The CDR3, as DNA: TGTGCCATCAGTTTGGGCACTGAAGCTTTCTTT. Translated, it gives CAISLGTEAFF.

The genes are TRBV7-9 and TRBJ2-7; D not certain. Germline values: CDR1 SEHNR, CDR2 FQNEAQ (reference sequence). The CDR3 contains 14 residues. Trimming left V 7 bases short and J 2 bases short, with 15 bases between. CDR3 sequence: CASTPRTAAYEQYF. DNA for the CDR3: TGTGCCAGCACCCCAAGGACGGCAGCCTACGAGCAGTACTTC.

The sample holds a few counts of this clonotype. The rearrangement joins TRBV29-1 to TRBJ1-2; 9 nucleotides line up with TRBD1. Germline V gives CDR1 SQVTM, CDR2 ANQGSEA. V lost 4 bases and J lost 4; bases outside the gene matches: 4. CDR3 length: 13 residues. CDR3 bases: TGCAGCGTTGGGGACAGGGCCCCCTATGGCTACACCTTC. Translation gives CSVGDRAPYGYTF.

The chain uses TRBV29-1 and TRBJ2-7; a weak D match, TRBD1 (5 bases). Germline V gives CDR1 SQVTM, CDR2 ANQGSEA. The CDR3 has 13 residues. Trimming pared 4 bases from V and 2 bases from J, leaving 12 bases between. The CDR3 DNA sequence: TGCAGCGTTGCCGGGCAGGGCGCCTACGAGCAGTACTTC. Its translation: CSVAGQGAYEQYF.

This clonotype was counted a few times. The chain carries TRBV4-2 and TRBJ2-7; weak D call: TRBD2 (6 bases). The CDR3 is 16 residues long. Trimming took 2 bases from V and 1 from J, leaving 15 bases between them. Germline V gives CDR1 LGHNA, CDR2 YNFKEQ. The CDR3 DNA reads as TGTGCCAGCAGCCAACGTTGGGACTTACCTTCCTACGAGCAGTACTTC. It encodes CASSQRWDLPSYEQYF.